The clone carrying this TCR beta chain was counted between two and nine times. Its antigen is not identified. The CDR3 totals 15 residues. The V end lost 7 bases, the J end lost 4 bases, and 19 bases lay between the germline ends. The germline gives CDR1 SGHRS, CDR2 YFSETQ. This sample is drawn from a study of cytotoxic CD8 clonotypes in ibrutinib-treated CLL. On the study more broadly: The group held 11 relapsed/refractory and around 14 treatment-naive patients, with 17 to 18 IGHV unmutated. Samples averaged approximately 240,000 productive templates and approximately 100,000 productive rearrangements. Findings and limits, study-wide: Baseline values of clonality outstripped age-matched healthy donors and followed circulating CD8+ T-cell counts.

TCRdb's copy holds only in-frame clones and misses some; the assay was immunoSEQ multiplex PCR. The data show roughly 50,000 clones, with roughly 57% seen just once and around 30% held by the top ten. The chain links TRBV5-1 to TRBJ2-3; D unresolved. The specimen comprised PBMCs, sampled after 24 months of ibrutinib treatment. The receptor comes from a human donor with chronic lymphocytic leukemia. CDR3 bases: TGCGCCAGCCGTAGAGACGGCCACGGCCCAGATACGCAGTATTTT. Amino acid sequence: CASRRDGHGPDTQYF. Full variable domain (missing parts from reference TRBV5-1 and TRBJ2-3): KAGVTQTPRYLIKTRGQQVTLSCSPISGHRSVSWYQQTPGQGLQFLFEYFSETQRNKGNFPGRFSGRQFSNSRSEMNVSTLELGDSALYLCASRRDGHGPDTQYFGPGTRLTVL.